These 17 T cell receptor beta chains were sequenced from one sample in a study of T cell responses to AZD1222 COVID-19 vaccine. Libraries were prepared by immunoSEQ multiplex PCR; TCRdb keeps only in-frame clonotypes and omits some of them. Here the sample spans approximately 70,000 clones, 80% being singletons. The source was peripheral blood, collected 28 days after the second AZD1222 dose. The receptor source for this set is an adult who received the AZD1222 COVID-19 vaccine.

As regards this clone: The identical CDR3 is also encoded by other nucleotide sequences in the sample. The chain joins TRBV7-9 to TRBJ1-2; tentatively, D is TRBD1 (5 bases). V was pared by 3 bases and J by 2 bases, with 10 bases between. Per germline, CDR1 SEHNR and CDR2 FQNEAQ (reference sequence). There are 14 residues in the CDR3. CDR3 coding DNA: TGTGCCAGCAGCTTGGGGACCGGAAACTATGGCTACACCTTC. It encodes CASSLGTGNYGYTF.

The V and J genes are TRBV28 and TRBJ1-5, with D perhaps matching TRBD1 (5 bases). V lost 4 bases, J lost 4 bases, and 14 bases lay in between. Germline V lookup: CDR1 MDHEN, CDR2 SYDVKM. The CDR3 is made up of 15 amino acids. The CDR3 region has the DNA TGTGCCAGCAGTTCGCCCGCAGGGCCGAATCAGCCCCAGCATTTT. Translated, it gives CASSSPAGPNQPQHF.

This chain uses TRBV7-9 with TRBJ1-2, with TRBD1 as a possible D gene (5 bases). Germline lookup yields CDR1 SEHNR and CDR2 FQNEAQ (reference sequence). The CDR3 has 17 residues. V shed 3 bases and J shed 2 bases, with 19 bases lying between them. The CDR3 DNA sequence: TGTGCCAGCAGCTTCCCGGGCGGGGGTAGGCGGAACTATGGCTACACCTTC. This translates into CASSFPGGGRRNYGYTF.

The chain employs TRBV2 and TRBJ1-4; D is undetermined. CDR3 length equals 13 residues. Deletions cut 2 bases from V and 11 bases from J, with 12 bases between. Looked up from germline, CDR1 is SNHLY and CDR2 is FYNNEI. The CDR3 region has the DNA TGTGCCAGCAGTGAAACGGGAACTGGGAAACTGTTTTTT. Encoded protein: CASSETGTGKLFF. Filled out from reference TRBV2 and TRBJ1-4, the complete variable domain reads EPEVTQTPSHQVTQMGQEVILRCVPISNHLYFYWYRQILGQKVEFLVSFYNNEISEKSEIFDDQFSVERPDGSNFTLKIRSTKLEDSAMYFCASSETGTGKLFFGSGTQLSVL.

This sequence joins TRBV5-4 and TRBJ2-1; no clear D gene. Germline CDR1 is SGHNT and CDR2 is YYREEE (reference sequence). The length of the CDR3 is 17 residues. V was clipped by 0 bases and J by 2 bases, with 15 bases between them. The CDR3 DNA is TGTGCCAGCAGCTTGGATTCACTTCGGAGAACCTACAATGAGCAGTTCTTC. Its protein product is CASSLDSLRRTYNEQFF.

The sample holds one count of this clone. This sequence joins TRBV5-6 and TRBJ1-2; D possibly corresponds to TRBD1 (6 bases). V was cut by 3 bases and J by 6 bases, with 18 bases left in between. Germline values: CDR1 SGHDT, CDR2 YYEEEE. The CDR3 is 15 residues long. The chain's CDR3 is CASSSNQGQKDGYTF. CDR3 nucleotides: TGTGCCAGCAGCTCGAACCAGGGACAAAAAGATGGCTACACCTTC. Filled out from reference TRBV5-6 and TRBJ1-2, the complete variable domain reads DAGVTQSPTHLIKTRGQQVTLRCSPKSGHDTVSWYQQALGQGPQFIFQYYEEEERQRGNFPDRFSGHQFPNYSSELNVNALLLGDSALYLCASSSNQGQKDGYTFGSGTRLTVV.

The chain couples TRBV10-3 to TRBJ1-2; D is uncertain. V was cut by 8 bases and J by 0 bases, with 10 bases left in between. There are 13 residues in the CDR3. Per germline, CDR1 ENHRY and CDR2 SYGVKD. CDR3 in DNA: TGTGCCATCGGAAACATATCTAACTATGGCTACACCTTC. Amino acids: CAIGNISNYGYTF.

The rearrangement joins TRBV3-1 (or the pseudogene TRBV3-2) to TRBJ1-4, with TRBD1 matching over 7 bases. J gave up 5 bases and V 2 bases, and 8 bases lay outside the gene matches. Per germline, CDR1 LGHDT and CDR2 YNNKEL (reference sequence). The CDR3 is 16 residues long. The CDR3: CASSQSHRGGNEKLFF. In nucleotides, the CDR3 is TGTGCCAGCAGCCAATCGCACAGGGGAGGGAATGAAAAACTGTTTTTT.

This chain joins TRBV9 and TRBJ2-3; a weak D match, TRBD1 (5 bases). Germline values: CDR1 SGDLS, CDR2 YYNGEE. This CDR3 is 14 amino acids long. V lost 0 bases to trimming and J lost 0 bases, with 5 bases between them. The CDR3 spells CASSVAGSTDTQYF. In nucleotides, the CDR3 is TGTGCCAGCAGCGTAGCAGGGAGCACAGATACGCAGTATTTT. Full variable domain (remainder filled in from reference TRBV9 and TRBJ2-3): DSGVTQTPKHLITATGQRVTLRCSPRSGDLSVYWYQQSLDQGLQFLIQYYNGEERAKGNILERFSAQQFPDLHSELNLSSLELGDSALYFCASSVAGSTDTQYFGPGTRLTVL.

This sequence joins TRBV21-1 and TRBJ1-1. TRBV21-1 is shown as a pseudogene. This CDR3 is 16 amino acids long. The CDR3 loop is CASSKNQGRMDTEAFF. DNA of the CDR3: TGTGCCAGCAGCAAAAATCAGGGACGTATGGACACTGAAGCTTTCTTT.

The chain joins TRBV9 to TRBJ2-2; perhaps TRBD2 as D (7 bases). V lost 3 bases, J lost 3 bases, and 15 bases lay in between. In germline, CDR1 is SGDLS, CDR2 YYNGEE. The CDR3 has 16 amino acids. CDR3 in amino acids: CASSGGGGGYTGELFF. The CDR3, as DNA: TGTGCCAGCAGCGGAGGGGGAGGGGGTTACACCGGGGAGCTGTTTTTT. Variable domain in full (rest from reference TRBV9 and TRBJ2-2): DSGVTQTPKHLITATGQRVTLRCSPRSGDLSVYWYQQSLDQGLQFLIQYYNGEERAKGNILERFSAQQFPDLHSELNLSSLELGDSALYFCASSGGGGGYTGELFFGEGSRLTVL.

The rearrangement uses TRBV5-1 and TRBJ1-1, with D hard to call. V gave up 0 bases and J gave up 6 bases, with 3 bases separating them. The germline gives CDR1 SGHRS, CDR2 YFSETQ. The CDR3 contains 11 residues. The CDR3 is CASSLGAEAFF. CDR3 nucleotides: TGCGCCAGCAGCTTGGGGGCTGAAGCTTTCTTT.

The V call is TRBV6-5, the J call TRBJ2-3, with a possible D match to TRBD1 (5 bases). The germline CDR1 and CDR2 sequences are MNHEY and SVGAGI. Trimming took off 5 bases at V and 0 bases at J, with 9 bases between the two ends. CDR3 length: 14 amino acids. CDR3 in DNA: TGTGCCAGCAGTAAGACAGAAAGCACAGATACGCAGTATTTT. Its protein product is CASSKTESTDTQYF.

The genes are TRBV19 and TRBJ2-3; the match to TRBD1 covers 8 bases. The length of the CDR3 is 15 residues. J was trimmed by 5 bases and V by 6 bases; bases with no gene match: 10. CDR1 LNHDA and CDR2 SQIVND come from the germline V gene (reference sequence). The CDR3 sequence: CASRNDRGVGDTQYF. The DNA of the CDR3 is TGTGCCAGTAGAAACGACAGGGGAGTTGGAGATACGCAGTATTTT.

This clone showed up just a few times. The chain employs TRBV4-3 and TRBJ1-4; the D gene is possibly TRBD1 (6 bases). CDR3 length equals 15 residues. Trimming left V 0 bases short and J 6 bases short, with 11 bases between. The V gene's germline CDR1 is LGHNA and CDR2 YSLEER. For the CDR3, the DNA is TGCGCCAGCAGCCAAGATGGGGGGGGCGATGAAAAACTGTTTTTT. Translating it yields CASSQDGGGDEKLFF.

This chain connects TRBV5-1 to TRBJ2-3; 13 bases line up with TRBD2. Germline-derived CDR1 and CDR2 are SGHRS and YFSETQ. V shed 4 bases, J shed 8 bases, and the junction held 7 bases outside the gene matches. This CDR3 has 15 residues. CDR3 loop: CASSQRLAGGSTQYF. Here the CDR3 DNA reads TGCGCCAGCAGCCAGAGACTAGCGGGGGGTAGTACGCAGTATTTT.

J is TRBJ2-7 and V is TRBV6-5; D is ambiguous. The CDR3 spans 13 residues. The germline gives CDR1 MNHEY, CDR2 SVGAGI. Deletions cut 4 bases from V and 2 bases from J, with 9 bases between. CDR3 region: CASSSSRTYEQYF. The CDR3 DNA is TGTGCCAGCAGTTCTAGTCGAACCTACGAGCAGTACTTC.